The rows below give T cell receptor beta chains drawn from one sample of a study of CD4 T cells in relation to SARS-CoV-2 and coronaviruses. No antigen has been assigned to these receptors. Sequencing used immunoSEQ multiplex PCR; TCRdb keeps in-frame clones, though not all of them. This table holds roughly 30,000 clones, roughly three quarters found once. Sequences were obtained from CD4+ T cells from PBMCs, cultured in vitro. The receptors come from a human donor in good health. Both conserved end residues are part of each CDR3. Each record gives: V gene, D gene, J gene, clone size, CDR3 DNA, CDR3 protein. D genes are given only for firm matches. Part of the rows lack a size; the others show once, few, many or a class for expanded clones.

V gene: TRBV30
D gene: TRBD1
J gene: TRBJ1-2
clone size: -
CDR3 DNA: TGTGCCTGGACTCGGGACAGGGGGAACTATGGCTACACCTTC
CDR3 protein: CAWTRDRGNYGYTF

V gene: TRBV10-3
D gene: -
J gene: TRBJ1-1
clone size: -
CDR3 DNA: TGTGCCATCAGTGAGATGTGGGGCGGGGGCACTGAAGCTTTCTTT
CDR3 protein: CAISEMWGGGTEAFF

V gene: TRBV18
D gene: -
J gene: TRBJ2-5
clone size: -
CDR3 DNA: TGTGCCAGCTCACCGCGGGGCCCACAAGAGACCCAGTACTTC
CDR3 protein: CASSPRGPQETQYF

V gene: TRBV5-1
D gene: TRBD1
J gene: TRBJ2-1
clone size: -
CDR3 DNA: TGCGCCAGCGCTCCCGAGTTTTCGGGACAGGGTTACAATGAGCAGTTCTTC
CDR3 protein: CASAPEFSGQGYNEQFF

V gene: TRBV11-3
D gene: TRBD1
J gene: TRBJ2-2
clone size: -
CDR3 DNA: TGTGCCAGCAGCTCACCCGGGACAGCGAACACCGGGGAGCTGTTTTTT
CDR3 protein: CASSSPGTANTGELFF

V gene: TRBV3-1/TRBV3-2
D gene: -
J gene: TRBJ2-7
clone size: -
CDR3 DNA: TGTGCCAGCAGCCGTTCCCGCTACGAGCAGTACTTC
CDR3 protein: CASSRSRYEQYF

V gene: TRBV10-3
D gene: -
J gene: TRBJ2-2
clone size: few
CDR3 DNA: TGTGCCATCAGTGACGAGCGGGTCGGGGAGCTGTTTTTT
CDR3 protein: CAISDERVGELFF

V gene: TRBV7-8
D gene: TRBD1
J gene: TRBJ2-7
clone size: once
CDR3 DNA: TGTGCCAGCAGCTCCCTTCGTCAGGACAGGGCTTACTTC
CDR3 protein: CASSSLRQDRAYF

V gene: TRBV3-1/TRBV3-2
D gene: TRBD1
J gene: TRBJ1-4
clone size: few
CDR3 DNA: TGTGCCAGCAGCCCGACGGGGAGAAGGGGGCATCTGTTTTTT
CDR3 protein: CASSPTGRRGHLFF

V gene: TRBV18
D gene: -
J gene: TRBJ1-1
clone size: -
CDR3 DNA: TGTGCCAGCTCACCCAGTGGCAGGTCGAACACTGAAGCTTTCTTT
CDR3 protein: CASSPSGRSNTEAFF

V gene: TRBV14
D gene: -
J gene: TRBJ2-3
clone size: -
CDR3 DNA: TGTGCCAGCAGTCCGGGAGTTAGCAAATCAGATACGCAGTATTTT
CDR3 protein: CASSPGVSKSDTQYF

V gene: TRBV7-6
D gene: -
J gene: TRBJ2-2
clone size: -
CDR3 DNA: TGTGCCAGCAGCTTAGCAGGGTTTCGGCACACCGGGGAGCTGTTTTTT
CDR3 protein: CASSLAGFRHTGELFF

V gene: TRBV19
D gene: -
J gene: TRBJ2-6
clone size: -
CDR3 DNA: TGTGCCAGTAGAACGACACGACGAACTGGGGCCAACGTCCTGACTTTC
CDR3 protein: CASRTTRRTGANVLTF

V gene: TRBV5-6
D gene: TRBD1
J gene: TRBJ2-5
clone size: -
CDR3 DNA: TGTGCCAGCAGCTCCTCAGGGGGCTTATGGACCCAGTACTTC
CDR3 protein: CASSSSGGLWTQYF

V gene: TRBV10-3
D gene: -
J gene: TRBJ1-5
clone size: -
CDR3 DNA: TGTGCCATCGGGGGGGGAGACAATCAGCCCCAGCATTTT
CDR3 protein: CAIGGGDNQPQHF

V gene: TRBV7-9
D gene: -
J gene: TRBJ1-6
clone size: medium-sized
CDR3 DNA: TGTGCCAGCAGCTTAGCCGCCGGTAGGGATTCACCCCTCCACTTT
CDR3 protein: CASSLAAGRDSPLHF

V gene: TRBV9
D gene: -
J gene: TRBJ2-5
clone size: -
CDR3 DNA: TGTGCCAGCAGCACGACCGGGAGCAACCAAGAGACCCAGTACTTC
CDR3 protein: CASSTTGSNQETQYF

V gene: TRBV11-2
D gene: TRBD2
J gene: TRBJ2-5
clone size: -
CDR3 DNA: TGTGCCAGCACCCCCGGGAGGACGGAGACCCAGTACTTC
CDR3 protein: CASTPGRTETQYF

V gene: TRBV25-1
D gene: -
J gene: TRBJ2-1
clone size: -
CDR3 DNA: TGTGCCAGCAGTGTTGAAGGTTGGAGCAATGAGCAGTTCTTC
CDR3 protein: CASSVEGWSNEQFF

V gene: TRBV19
D gene: -
J gene: TRBJ2-5
clone size: -
CDR3 DNA: TGTGCCAGTAGTATAAGCCAATATGAAGGGACCCAGTACTTC
CDR3 protein: CASSISQYEGTQYF

V gene: TRBV7-3
D gene: -
J gene: TRBJ2-4
clone size: -
CDR3 DNA: TGTGCCAGCAGCTCACCTGTTGGGGGGTCGGCCAAAAACATTCAGTACTTC
CDR3 protein: CASSSPVGGSAKNIQYF

V gene: TRBV3-1/TRBV3-2
D gene: -
J gene: TRBJ1-3
clone size: -
CDR3 DNA: TGTGCCAGCAGCCAAGCCCTAACCCGGCAGGGCTCTGGAAACACCATATATTTT
CDR3 protein: CASSQALTRQGSGNTIYF

V gene: TRBV5-4
D gene: -
J gene: TRBJ1-3
clone size: -
CDR3 DNA: TGTGCCAGCAGCTTGGACCTGGAGGGGTCTGGAAACACCATATATTTT
CDR3 protein: CASSLDLEGSGNTIYF

V gene: TRBV6-2/TRBV6-3
D gene: TRBD2
J gene: TRBJ2-3
clone size: -
CDR3 DNA: TGTGCCAGCAGTTACAAGCGGGGCAGCACAGATACGCAGTATTTT
CDR3 protein: CASSYKRGSTDTQYF

V gene: TRBV5-1
D gene: TRBD2
J gene: TRBJ2-2
clone size: -
CDR3 DNA: TGCGCCAGCAGCTTGATAGCGGGGGCGAACACCGGGGAGCTGTTTTTT
CDR3 protein: CASSLIAGANTGELFF

V gene: TRBV3-1/TRBV3-2
D gene: -
J gene: TRBJ1-4
clone size: -
CDR3 DNA: TGTGCCAGCAGCCAAGGACCACCCCCTGAAAAACTGTTTTTT
CDR3 protein: CASSQGPPPEKLFF

V gene: TRBV5-1
D gene: TRBD2
J gene: TRBJ2-7
clone size: -
CDR3 DNA: TGCGCCAGCAGTGGGGGGGGGTACGAGCAGTACTTC
CDR3 protein: CASSGGGYEQYF

V gene: TRBV2
D gene: -
J gene: TRBJ2-7
clone size: -
CDR3 DNA: TGTGCCAGCACCCAAAGGGGCAGGGGACCCATGTTC
CDR3 protein: CASTQRGRGPMF

V gene: TRBV27
D gene: -
J gene: TRBJ1-5
clone size: -
CDR3 DNA: TGTGCCAGCAGTAGCGCCGACCGGCACGGGCCCCAGCATTTT
CDR3 protein: CASSSADRHGPQHF

V gene: TRBV7-3
D gene: -
J gene: TRBJ2-3
clone size: -
CDR3 DNA: TGTGCCAGCAGCTTAAAGACCGGAGGGGGTTTTGGTACGCAGTATTTT
CDR3 protein: CASSLKTGGGFGTQYF

V gene: TRBV6-5
D gene: TRBD1
J gene: TRBJ1-6
clone size: -
CDR3 DNA: TGTGCCAGCAAATTCCGACAGGGGGAGGATTCACCCCTCCACTTT
CDR3 protein: CASKFRQGEDSPLHF

V gene: TRBV7-2
D gene: -
J gene: TRBJ1-6
clone size: few
CDR3 DNA: TGTGCCAGCAGCTCCAGACTGGATTCACCCCTCCACTTT
CDR3 protein: CASSSRLDSPLHF

V gene: TRBV5-4
D gene: -
J gene: TRBJ1-6
clone size: few
CDR3 DNA: TGTGCCAGCAGCTTGGTCGGTAGCTCCTATAATTCACCCCTCCACTTT
CDR3 protein: CASSLVGSSYNSPLHF

V gene: TRBV27
D gene: TRBD2
J gene: TRBJ2-7
clone size: -
CDR3 DNA: TGTGCCAGCAGTTCGGGACTAGCGACCTACGAGCAGTACTTC
CDR3 protein: CASSSGLATYEQYF

V gene: TRBV3-1/TRBV3-2
D gene: -
J gene: TRBJ2-2
clone size: -
CDR3 DNA: TGTGCCAGCAGCCAAGACCCCACTCGCGCAATATTCACCGGGGAGCTGTTTTTT
CDR3 protein: CASSQDPTRAIFTGELFF

V gene: TRBV30
D gene: -
J gene: TRBJ1-2
clone size: -
CDR3 DNA: TGTGCCTGGAGTGCTGGCCTTTACAGCAACTATGGCTACACCTTC
CDR3 protein: CAWSAGLYSNYGYTF

V gene: TRBV2
D gene: TRBD1
J gene: TRBJ1-6
clone size: -
CDR3 DNA: TGTGCCAGCAGTGAAACAGGGGCCCGGCCAGCCCTCCACTTT
CDR3 protein: CASSETGARPALHF

V gene: TRBV5-8
D gene: TRBD1
J gene: TRBJ1-5
clone size: -
CDR3 DNA: TGTGCCAGCAGAAGGACAGGGAGCTATCAGCCCCAGCATTTT
CDR3 protein: CASRRTGSYQPQHF

V gene: TRBV29-1
D gene: -
J gene: TRBJ1-2
clone size: once
CDR3 DNA: TGCAGCGTTGGGGTTAGGCAGAACTATGGCTACACCTTC
CDR3 protein: CSVGVRQNYGYTF

V gene: TRBV5-8
D gene: -
J gene: TRBJ2-4
clone size: -
CDR3 DNA: TGTGCCAGCAGCTTGGCCACGCGACTGGCCCCGCTGGGTGGTAGACAGTACTTC
CDR3 protein: CASSLATRLAPLGGRQYF

V gene: TRBV6-2/TRBV6-3
D gene: -
J gene: TRBJ2-2
clone size: few
CDR3 DNA: TGTGCCAGCAGTTACAACGGAAACACCGGGGAGCTGTTTTTT
CDR3 protein: CASSYNGNTGELFF

V gene: TRBV11-3
D gene: -
J gene: TRBJ2-1
clone size: -
CDR3 DNA: TGTGCCAGCAGCTTAGGGGGGGGCAGGGGGTTCAATGAGCAGTTCTTC
CDR3 protein: CASSLGGGRGFNEQFF

V gene: TRBV4-3
D gene: TRBD1
J gene: TRBJ2-7
clone size: -
CDR3 DNA: TGCGCCAGCAGCCAAGGGGGGGCCGGGACAGGGGTCTACGAGCAGTACTTC
CDR3 protein: CASSQGGAGTGVYEQYF

V gene: TRBV9
D gene: TRBD2
J gene: TRBJ2-2
clone size: -
CDR3 DNA: TGTGCCAGCAGCGTTCGCGGGAGAGGGAACACCGGGGAGCTGTTTTTT
CDR3 protein: CASSVRGRGNTGELFF

V gene: TRBV25-1
D gene: -
J gene: TRBJ2-7
clone size: -
CDR3 DNA: TGTGCCAGCAGTGCACAGGTCACCTACGAGCAGTACTTC
CDR3 protein: CASSAQVTYEQYF

V gene: TRBV7-9
D gene: TRBD1
J gene: TRBJ1-6
clone size: -
CDR3 DNA: TGTGCCAGCAGCTTAGACACAGGGGTTTCACCCCTCCACTTT
CDR3 protein: CASSLDTGVSPLHF

V gene: TRBV5-6
D gene: TRBD2
J gene: TRBJ2-3
clone size: -
CDR3 DNA: TGTGCCAGCAGCTTTACTAGCGGGTTCACAGATACGCAGTATTTT
CDR3 protein: CASSFTSGFTDTQYF

V gene: TRBV18
D gene: TRBD2
J gene: TRBJ2-1
clone size: -
CDR3 DNA: TGTGCCAGCTCACCACGGCTAGCGGGGGGCGGGAGCTCCTACAATGAGCAGTTCTTC
CDR3 protein: CASSPRLAGGGSSYNEQFF

V gene: TRBV6-5
D gene: -
J gene: TRBJ1-2
clone size: -
CDR3 DNA: TGTGCCAGCAGTTACGACCCGACGGGAAACTATGGCTACACCTTC
CDR3 protein: CASSYDPTGNYGYTF

V gene: TRBV7-9
D gene: -
J gene: TRBJ2-7
clone size: -
CDR3 DNA: TGTGCCAGCAGTAAGCGGACCCAATCCTACGAGCAGTACTTC
CDR3 protein: CASSKRTQSYEQYF

V gene: TRBV7-8
D gene: TRBD2
J gene: TRBJ2-1
clone size: -
CDR3 DNA: TGTGCCAGCAGCTTATTTTGGGCTAGCGGGAGGGAGAATGAGCAGTTCTTC
CDR3 protein: CASSLFWASGRENEQFF

V gene: TRBV12-3/TRBV12-4
D gene: TRBD1
J gene: TRBJ1-2
clone size: -
CDR3 DNA: TGTGCCAGCAGCTTACAGGGGGGGTATGGCTACACCTTC
CDR3 protein: CASSLQGGYGYTF

V gene: TRBV6-1
D gene: -
J gene: TRBJ2-7
clone size: -
CDR3 DNA: TGTGCCAGCAGTGAAGGATGGCAGTCCTACGAGCAGTACTTC
CDR3 protein: CASSEGWQSYEQYF

V gene: TRBV2
D gene: TRBD1
J gene: TRBJ2-7
clone size: once
CDR3 DNA: TGTGCCAGCAGTGAAGGCACAGGGGTACCCTACGAGCAGTACTTC
CDR3 protein: CASSEGTGVPYEQYF

V gene: TRBV7-3
D gene: TRBD1
J gene: TRBJ2-2
clone size: -
CDR3 DNA: TGTGCCAGCAGCCTCTCCGGGACAGGGGAGGGGGAGCTGTTTTTT
CDR3 protein: CASSLSGTGEGELFF

V gene: TRBV3-1/TRBV3-2
D gene: -
J gene: TRBJ1-1
clone size: -
CDR3 DNA: TGTGCCAGCAGCCAATCGTTTGAAGCTTTCTTT
CDR3 protein: CASSQSFEAFF

V gene: TRBV11-2
D gene: TRBD2
J gene: TRBJ2-5
clone size: -
CDR3 DNA: TGTGCCAGCAGATCCAGCGGGAGTGGGGAGACCCAGTACTTC
CDR3 protein: CASRSSGSGETQYF

V gene: TRBV19
D gene: -
J gene: TRBJ1-5
clone size: -
CDR3 DNA: TGTGCCAGTAGGGGGGTCACGGGCAATCAGCCCCAGCATTTT
CDR3 protein: CASRGVTGNQPQHF